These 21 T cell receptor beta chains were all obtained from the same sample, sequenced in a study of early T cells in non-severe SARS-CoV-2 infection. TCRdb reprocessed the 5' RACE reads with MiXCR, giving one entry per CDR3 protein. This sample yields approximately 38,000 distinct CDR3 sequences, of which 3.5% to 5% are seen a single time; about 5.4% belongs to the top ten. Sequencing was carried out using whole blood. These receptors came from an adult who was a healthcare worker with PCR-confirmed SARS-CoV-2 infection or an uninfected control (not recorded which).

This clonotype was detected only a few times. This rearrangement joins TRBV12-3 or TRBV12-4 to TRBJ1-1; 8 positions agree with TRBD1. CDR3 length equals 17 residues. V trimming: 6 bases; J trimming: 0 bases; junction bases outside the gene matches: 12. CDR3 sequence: CASRTFRDRSMNTEAFF. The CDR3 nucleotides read TGTGCCAGCAGAACCTTCCGGGACAGGTCCATGAACACTGAAGCTTTCTTT.

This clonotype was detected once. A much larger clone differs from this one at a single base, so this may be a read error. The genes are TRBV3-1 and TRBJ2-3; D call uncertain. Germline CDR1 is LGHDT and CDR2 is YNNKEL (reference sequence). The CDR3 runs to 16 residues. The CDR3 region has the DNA TGTGCCAGCAGCCAAGATCGGCAGCGCTACACAAATACGCAGTATTTT. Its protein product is CASSQDRQRYTNTQYF.

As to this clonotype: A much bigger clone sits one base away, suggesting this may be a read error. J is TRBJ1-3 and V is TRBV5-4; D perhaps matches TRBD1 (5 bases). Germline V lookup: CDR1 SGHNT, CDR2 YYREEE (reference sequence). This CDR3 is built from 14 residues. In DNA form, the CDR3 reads TGTGCCAGCAGCGTGGACACCTCTGGAGACACCATATATTTT. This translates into CASSVDTSGDTIYF.

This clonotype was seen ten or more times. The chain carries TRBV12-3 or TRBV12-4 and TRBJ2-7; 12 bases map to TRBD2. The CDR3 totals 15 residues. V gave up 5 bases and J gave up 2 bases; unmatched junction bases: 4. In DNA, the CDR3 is TGTGCCAGCAGTCCGACTAGCGGGGGCGCCTACGAGCAGTACTTC. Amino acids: CASSPTSGGAYEQYF.

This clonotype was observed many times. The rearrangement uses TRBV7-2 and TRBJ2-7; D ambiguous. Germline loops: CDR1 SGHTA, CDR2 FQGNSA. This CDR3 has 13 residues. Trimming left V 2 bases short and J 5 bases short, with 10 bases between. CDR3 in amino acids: CASSLRPGDEQYF. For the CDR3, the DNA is TGTGCCAGCAGCTTAAGACCCGGCGACGAGCAGTACTTC.

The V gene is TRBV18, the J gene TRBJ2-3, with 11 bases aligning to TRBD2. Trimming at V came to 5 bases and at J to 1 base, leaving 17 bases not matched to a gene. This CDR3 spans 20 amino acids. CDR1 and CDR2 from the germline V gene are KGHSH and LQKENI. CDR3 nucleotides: TGTGCCAGCTCAGCTCCGGGACTAGCGGACCCAGCGGCCCGCACAGATACGCAGTATTTT. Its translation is CASSAPGLADPAARTDTQYF. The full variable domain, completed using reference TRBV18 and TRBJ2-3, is NAGVMQNPRHLVRRRGQEARLRCSPMKGHSHVYWYRQLPEEGLKFMVYLQKENIIDESGMPKERFSAEFPKEGPSILRIQQVVRGDSAAYFCASSAPGLADPAARTDTQYFGPGTRLTVL.

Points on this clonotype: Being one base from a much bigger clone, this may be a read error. Here the CDR3 reads CACSLDGTLKRAFF. For the CDR3, the DNA is TGCGCCTGCAGCTTGGATGGGACATTAAAACGAGCTTTCTTT. The chain couples TRBV5-1 to TRBJ1-1, with a possible D match to TRBD1 (6 bases). The CDR3 has 14 residues. Germline CDR1 is SGHRS and CDR2 is YFSETQ. Full variable domain (missing parts from reference TRBV5-1 and TRBJ1-1): KAGVTQTPRYLIKTRGQQVTLSCSPISGHRSVSWYQQTPGQGLQFLFEYFSETQRNKGNFPGRFSGRQFSNSRSEMNVSTLELGDSALYLCACSLDGTLKRAFFGQGTRLTVV.

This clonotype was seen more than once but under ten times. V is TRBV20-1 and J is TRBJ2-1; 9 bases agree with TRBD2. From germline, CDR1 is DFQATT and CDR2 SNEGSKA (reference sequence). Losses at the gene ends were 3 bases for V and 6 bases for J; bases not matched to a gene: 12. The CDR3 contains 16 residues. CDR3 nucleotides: TGCAGTGCTAGCATGCTAGCGGGGACTCGGGGCAATGAGCAGTTCTTC. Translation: CSASMLAGTRGNEQFF.

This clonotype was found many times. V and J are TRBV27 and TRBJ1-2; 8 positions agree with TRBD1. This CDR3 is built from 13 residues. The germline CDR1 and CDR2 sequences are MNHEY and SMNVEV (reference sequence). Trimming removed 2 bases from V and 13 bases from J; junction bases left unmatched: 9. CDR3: CASSLTRGQAITF. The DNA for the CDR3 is TGTGCCAGCAGTTTAACAAGGGGACAGGCAATCACCTTC.

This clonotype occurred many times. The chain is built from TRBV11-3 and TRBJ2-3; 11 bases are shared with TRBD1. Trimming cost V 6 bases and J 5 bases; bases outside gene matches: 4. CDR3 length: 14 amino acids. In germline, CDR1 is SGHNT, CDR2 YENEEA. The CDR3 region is CASRRTGGGDTQYF. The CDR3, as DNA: TGTGCCAGCAGGCGGACAGGGGGCGGAGATACGCAGTATTTT.

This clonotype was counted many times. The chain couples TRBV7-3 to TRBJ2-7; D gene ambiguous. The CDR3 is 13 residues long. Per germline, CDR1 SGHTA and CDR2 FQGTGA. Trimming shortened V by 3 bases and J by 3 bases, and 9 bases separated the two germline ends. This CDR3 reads CASSFGRFYEQYF. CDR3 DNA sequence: TGTGCCAGCAGCTTTGGGCGGTTCTACGAGCAGTACTTC.

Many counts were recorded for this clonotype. CDR3 coding DNA: TGTGCCAGCTCACGAACCTGGGTCGGGGTCGGGAACACTGAAGCTTTCTTT. Protein sequence: CASSRTWVGVGNTEAFF. This chain links TRBV18 with TRBJ1-1; D is ambiguous. Deletions cut 4 bases from V and 1 base from J, with 19 bases between. CDR3 length equals 17 residues. Germline V CDR1 and CDR2: KGHSH, LQKENI.

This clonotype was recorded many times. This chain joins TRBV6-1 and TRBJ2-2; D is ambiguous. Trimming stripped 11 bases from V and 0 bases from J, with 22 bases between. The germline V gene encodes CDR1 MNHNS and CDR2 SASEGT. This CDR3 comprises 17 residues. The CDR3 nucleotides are TGTGCCGGAGCCGACCGACCCCAGTTACCGAACACCGGGGAGCTGTTTTTT. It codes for CAGADRPQLPNTGELFF.

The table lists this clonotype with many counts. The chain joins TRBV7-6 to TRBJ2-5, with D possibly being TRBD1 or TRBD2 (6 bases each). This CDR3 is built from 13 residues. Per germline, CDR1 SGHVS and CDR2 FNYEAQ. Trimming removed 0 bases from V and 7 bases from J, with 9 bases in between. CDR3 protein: CASSLAEGGTQYF. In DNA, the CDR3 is TGTGCCAGCAGCTTAGCTGAGGGGGGGACCCAGTACTTC.

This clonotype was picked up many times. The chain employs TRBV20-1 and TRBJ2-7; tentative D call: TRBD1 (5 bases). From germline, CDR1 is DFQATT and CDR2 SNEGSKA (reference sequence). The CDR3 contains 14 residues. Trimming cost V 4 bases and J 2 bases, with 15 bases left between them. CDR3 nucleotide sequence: TGCAGTGCTATAGACAGTCTTCTAACCTACGAGCAGTACTTC. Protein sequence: CSAIDSLLTYEQYF.

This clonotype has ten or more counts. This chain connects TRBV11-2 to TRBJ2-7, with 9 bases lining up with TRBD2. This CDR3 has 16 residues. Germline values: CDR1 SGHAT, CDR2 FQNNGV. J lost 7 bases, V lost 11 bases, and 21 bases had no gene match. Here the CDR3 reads CASAQGQLAGADEQYF. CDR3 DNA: TGTGCCTCCGCCCAGGGACAGTTAGCGGGAGCGGATGAGCAGTACTTC.

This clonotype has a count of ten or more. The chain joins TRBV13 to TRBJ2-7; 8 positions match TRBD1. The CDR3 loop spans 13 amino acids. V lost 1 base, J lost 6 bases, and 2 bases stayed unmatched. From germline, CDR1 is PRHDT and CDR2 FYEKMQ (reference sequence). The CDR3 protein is CASSLARGREQYF. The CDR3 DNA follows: TGTGCCAGCAGCTTAGCCAGGGGGCGCGAGCAGTACTTC.

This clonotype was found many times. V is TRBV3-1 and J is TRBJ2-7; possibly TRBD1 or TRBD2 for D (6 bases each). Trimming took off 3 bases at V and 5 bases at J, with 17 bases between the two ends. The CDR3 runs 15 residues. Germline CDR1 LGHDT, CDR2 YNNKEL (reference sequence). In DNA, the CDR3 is TGTGCCAGCAGCCACTCGGCCAAGGGGGGCGACGAGCAGTACTTC. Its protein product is CASSHSAKGGDEQYF.

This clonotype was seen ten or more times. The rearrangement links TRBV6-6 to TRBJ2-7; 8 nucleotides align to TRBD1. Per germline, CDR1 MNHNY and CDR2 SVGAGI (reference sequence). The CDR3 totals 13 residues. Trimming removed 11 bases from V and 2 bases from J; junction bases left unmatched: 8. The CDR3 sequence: CAGSSGGAYEQYF. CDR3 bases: TGTGCCGGATCCTCAGGGGGCGCCTACGAGCAGTACTTC.

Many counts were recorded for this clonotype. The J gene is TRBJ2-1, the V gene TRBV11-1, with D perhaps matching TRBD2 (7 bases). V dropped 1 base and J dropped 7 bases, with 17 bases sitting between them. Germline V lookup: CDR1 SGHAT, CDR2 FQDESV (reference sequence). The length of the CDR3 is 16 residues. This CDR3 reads CASSLGGQGRENEQFF. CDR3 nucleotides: TGTGCCAGCAGCTTAGGAGGGCAGGGGCGGGAGAATGAGCAGTTCTTC. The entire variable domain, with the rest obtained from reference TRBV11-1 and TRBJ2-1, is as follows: EAEVAQSPRYKITEKSQAVAFWCDPISGHATLYWYRQILGQGPELLVQFQDESVVDDSQLPKDRFSAERLKGVDSTLKIQPAELGDSAMYLCASSLGGQGRENEQFFGPGTRLTVL.

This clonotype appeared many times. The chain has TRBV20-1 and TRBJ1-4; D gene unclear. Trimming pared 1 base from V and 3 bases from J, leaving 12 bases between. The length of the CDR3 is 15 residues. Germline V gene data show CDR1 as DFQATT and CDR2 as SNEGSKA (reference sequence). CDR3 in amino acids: CSARVATESNEKLFF. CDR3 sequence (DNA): TGCAGTGCTAGAGTGGCTACAGAATCTAATGAAAAACTGTTTTTT.